This TCR beta chain originates from a study of T cells in Graves' hyperthyroidism and ophthalmopathy. RNA transcripts gave rise to amplified TCR beta CDR3 regions. First-round RT-PCR of the TCR CDR3 relied on the HTBI primer set. One entry per CDR3 protein results from TCRdb running MiXCR on the multiplex PCR reads. The sample yields about 570,000 distinct CDR3 sequences, around 45% seen once. Germline V CDR1 and CDR2: MNHNS, SASEGT. V shed 1 base and J shed 2 bases, with 12 bases lying between them. The length of the CDR3 is 15 residues. Diagnosing involved the use of clinical symptoms, serum thyroxine and TRAb, thyroid ultrasound and orbital computed tomography.

This receptor was obtained from an adult woman with Graves' disease, either hyperthyroidism or ophthalmopathy (not recorded which). The chain has TRBV6-1 and TRBJ2-7; D assignment may be TRBD1 or TRBD2 (5 bases each). The sample comprised peripheral blood or thyroid tissue (not recorded which). The CDR3 sequence: CASSEVGESAYEQYF. CDR3 coding DNA: TGTGCCAGCAGTGAAGTGGGGGAGAGCGCCTACGAGCAGTACTTC.